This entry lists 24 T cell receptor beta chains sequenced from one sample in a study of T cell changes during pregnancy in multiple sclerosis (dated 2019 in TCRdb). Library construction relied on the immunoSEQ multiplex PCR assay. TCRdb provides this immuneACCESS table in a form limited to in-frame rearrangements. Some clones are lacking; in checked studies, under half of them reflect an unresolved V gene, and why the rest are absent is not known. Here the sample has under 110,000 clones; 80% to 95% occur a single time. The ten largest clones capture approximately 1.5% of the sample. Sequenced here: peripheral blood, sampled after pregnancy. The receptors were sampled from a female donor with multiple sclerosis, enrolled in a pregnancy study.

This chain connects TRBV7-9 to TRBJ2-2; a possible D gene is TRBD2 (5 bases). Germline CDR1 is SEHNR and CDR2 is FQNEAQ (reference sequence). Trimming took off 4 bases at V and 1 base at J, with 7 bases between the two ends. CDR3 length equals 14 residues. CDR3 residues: CASSSDLNTGELFF. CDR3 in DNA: TGTGCCAGCAGCTCGGACTTGAACACCGGGGAGCTGTTTTTT.

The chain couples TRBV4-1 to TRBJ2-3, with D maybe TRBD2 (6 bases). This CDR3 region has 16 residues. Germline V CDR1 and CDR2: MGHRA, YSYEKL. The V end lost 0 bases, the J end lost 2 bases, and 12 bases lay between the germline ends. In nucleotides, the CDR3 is TGCGCCAGCAGCCAAGATCCCCCTAGCGCCACAGATACGCAGTATTTT. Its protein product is CASSQDPPSATDTQYF.

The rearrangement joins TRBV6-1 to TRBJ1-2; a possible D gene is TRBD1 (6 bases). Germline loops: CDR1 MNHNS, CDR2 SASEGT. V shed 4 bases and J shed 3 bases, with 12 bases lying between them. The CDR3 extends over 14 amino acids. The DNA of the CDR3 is TGTGCCAGCAGTGGGGGGCTACAGCACTATGGCTACACCTTC. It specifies CASSGGLQHYGYTF.

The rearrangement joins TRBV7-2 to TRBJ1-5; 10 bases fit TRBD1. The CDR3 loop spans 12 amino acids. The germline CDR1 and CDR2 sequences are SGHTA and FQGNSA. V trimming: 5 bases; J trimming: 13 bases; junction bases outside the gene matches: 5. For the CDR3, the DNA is TGTGCCAGCAGCGTCGGACAGGGGGTGCAGCATTTT. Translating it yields CASSVGQGVQHF.

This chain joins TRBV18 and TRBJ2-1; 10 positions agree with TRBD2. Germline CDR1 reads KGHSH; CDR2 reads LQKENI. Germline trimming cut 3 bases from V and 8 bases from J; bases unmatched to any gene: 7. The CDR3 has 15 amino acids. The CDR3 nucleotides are TGTGCCAGCTCACCGAGAGGACTAGCGGAGGATGAGCAGTTCTTC. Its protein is CASSPRGLAEDEQFF.

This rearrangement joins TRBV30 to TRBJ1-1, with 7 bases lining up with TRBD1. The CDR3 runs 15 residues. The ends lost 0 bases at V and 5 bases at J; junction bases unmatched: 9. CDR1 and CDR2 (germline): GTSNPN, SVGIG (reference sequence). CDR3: CAWSVGVRGRTEAFF. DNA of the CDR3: TGTGCCTGGAGTGTAGGTGTCAGGGGGAGGACTGAAGCTTTCTTT.

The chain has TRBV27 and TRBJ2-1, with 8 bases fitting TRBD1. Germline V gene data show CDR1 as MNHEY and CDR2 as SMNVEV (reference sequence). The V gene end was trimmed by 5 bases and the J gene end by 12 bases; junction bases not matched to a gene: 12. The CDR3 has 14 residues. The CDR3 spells CASSQTGQAILQFF. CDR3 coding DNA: TGTGCCAGCAGTCAGACGGGACAGGCAATTCTGCAGTTCTTC.

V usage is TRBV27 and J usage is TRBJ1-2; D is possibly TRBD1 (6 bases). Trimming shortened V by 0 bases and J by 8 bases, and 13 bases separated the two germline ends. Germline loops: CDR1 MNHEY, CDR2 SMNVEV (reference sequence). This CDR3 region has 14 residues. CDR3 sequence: CASSLSGRGGGYTF. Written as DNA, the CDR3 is TGTGCCAGCAGTTTATCGGGGAGGGGGGGAGGCTACACCTTC.

This chain's CDR3 is CASSFDSGRMNTEAFF. CDR3 DNA: TGTGCCAGCAGTTTCGATTCAGGGCGGATGAACACTGAAGCTTTCTTT. The chain carries TRBV6-5 and TRBJ1-1, with a possible D match to TRBD1 (5 bases). This CDR3 is built from 16 residues. In germline, CDR1 is MNHEY, CDR2 SVGAGI. V was pared by 4 bases and J by 0 bases, with 15 bases between.

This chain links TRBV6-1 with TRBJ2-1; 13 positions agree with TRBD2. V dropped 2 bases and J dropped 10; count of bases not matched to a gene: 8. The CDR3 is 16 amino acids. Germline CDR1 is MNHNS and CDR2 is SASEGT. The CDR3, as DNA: TGTGCCAGCAGTGAAATAACTAGCGGGGGGGCCAGGGAGCAGTTCTTC. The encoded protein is CASSEITSGGAREQFF.

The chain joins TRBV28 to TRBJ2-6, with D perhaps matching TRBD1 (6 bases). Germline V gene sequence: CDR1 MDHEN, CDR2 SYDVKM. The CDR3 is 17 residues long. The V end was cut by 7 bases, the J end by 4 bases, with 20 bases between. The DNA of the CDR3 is TGTGCCAGCACCAGACGACTCAGGGGACCCGGGGCCAACGTCCTGACTTTC. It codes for CASTRRLRGPGANVLTF.

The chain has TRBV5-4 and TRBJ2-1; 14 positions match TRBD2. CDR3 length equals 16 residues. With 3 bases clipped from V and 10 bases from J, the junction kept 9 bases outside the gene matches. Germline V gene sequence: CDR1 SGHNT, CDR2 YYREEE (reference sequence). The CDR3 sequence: CASSSPGLAGVREQFF. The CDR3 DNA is TGTGCCAGCAGCTCGCCGGGACTAGCGGGGGTTAGGGAGCAGTTCTTC. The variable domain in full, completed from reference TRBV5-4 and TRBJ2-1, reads ETGVTQSPTHLIKTRGQQVTLRCSSQSGHNTVSWYQQALGQGPQFIFQYYREEENGRGNFPPRFSGLQFPNYSSELNVNALELDDSALYLCASSSPGLAGVREQFFGPGTRLTVL.

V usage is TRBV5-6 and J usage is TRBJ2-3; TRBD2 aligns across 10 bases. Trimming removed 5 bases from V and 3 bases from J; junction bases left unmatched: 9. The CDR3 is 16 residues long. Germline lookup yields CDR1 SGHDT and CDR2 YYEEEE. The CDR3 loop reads CASRSPSGRATDTQYF. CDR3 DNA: TGTGCCAGCAGGTCACCGAGCGGGAGGGCGACAGATACGCAGTATTTT.

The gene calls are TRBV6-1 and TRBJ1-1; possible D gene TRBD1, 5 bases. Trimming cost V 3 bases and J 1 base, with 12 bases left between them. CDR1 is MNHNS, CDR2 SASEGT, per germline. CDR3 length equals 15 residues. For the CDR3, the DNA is TGTGCCAGCAGTGATCAGGGATTACAGAACACTGAAGCTTTCTTT. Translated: CASSDQGLQNTEAFF.

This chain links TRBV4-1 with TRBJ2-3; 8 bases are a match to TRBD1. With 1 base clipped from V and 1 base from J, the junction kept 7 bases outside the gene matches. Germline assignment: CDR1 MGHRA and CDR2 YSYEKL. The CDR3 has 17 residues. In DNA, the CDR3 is TGCGCCAGCAGCCAAGGGCGACAGGGGCTACGCACAGATACGCAGTATTTT. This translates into CASSQGRQGLRTDTQYF.

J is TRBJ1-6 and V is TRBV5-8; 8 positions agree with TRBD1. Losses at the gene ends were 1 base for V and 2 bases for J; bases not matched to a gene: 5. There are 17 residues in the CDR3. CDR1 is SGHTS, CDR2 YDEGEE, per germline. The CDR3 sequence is CASSLLDRGAYNSPLHF. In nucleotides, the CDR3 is TGTGCCAGCAGCTTGCTCGACAGGGGCGCCTATAATTCACCCCTCCACTTT.

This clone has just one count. The CDR3 loop reads CASSLGQDRRKNEQFF. CDR3 coding DNA: TGTGCCAGCAGCTTGGGGCAGGACAGGCGCAAAAATGAGCAGTTCTTC. This sequence joins TRBV5-6 and TRBJ2-1; TRBD1 matches at 7 bases. This CDR3 spans 16 amino acids. V gave up 0 bases and J gave up 7 bases; unmatched junction bases: 10. Germline CDR1 and CDR2: SGHDT and YYEEEE.

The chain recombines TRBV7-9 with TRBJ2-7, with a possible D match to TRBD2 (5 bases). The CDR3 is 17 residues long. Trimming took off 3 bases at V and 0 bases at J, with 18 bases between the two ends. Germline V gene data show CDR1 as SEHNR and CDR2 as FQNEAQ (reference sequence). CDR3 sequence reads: CASSFKPAGQSSYEQYF. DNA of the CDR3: TGTGCCAGCAGCTTTAAGCCGGCGGGCCAAAGCTCCTACGAGCAGTACTTC.

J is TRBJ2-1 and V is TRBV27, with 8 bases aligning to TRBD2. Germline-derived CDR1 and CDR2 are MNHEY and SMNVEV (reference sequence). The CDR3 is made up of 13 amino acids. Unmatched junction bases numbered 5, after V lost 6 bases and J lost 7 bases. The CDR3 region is CASRRSGVNEQFF. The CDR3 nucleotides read TGTGCCAGCAGACGTAGCGGGGTGAATGAGCAGTTCTTC.

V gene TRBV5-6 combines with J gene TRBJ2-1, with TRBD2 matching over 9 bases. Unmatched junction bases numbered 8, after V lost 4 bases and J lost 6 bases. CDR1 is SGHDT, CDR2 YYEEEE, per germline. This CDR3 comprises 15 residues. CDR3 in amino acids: CASSTTGLASNEQFF. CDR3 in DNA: TGTGCCAGCAGCACCACGGGACTAGCCTCCAATGAGCAGTTCTTC.

CDR3 amino acids: CAWSVNWDTYGYTF. CDR3 nucleotides: TGTGCCTGGAGTGTTAATTGGGACACTTATGGCTACACCTTC. The gene calls are TRBV30 and TRBJ1-2; weak D call: TRBD1 (6 bases). V dropped 0 bases and J dropped 5 bases, with 13 bases sitting between them. The CDR3 contains 14 residues. Germline CDR1 is GTSNPN and CDR2 is SVGIG (reference sequence).

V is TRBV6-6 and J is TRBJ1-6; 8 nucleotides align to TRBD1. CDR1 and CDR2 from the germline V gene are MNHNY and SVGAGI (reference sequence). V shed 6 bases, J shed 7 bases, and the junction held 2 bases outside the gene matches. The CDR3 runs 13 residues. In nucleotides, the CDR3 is TGTGCCAGCAGGGACAGGGTGAATTCACCCCTCCACTTT. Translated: CASRDRVNSPLHF.

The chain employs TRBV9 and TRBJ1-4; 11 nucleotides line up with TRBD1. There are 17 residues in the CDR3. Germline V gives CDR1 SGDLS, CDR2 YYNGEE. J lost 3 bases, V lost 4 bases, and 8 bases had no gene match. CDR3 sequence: CASSPRDRGFANEKLFF. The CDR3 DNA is TGTGCCAGCAGCCCCCGGGACAGGGGGTTTGCTAATGAAAAACTGTTTTTT.

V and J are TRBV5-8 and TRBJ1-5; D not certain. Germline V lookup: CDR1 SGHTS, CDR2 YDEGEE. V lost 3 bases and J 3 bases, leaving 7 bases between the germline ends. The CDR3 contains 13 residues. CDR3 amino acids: CASSSGHNQPQHF. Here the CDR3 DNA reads TGTGCCAGCAGCTCAGGTCACAATCAGCCCCAGCATTTT. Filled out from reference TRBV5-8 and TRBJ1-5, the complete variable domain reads EAGVTQSPTHLIKTRGQQATLRCSPISGHTSVYWYQQALGLGLQFLLWYDEGEERNRGNFPPRFSGRQFPNYSSELNVNALELEDSALYLCASSSGHNQPQHFGDGTRLSIL.